Described below is a single T cell receptor (beta chain) sequence and its context. The antigen remains undetermined. CDR3 length equals 12 residues. Germline V lookup: CDR1 MNHNY, CDR2 SVGAGI (reference sequence). V was clipped by 5 bases and J by 4 bases, with 7 bases between them. This sample is drawn from a study of cytomegalovirus exposure and HLA in healthy donors. Study-wide findings and caveats: V- and J-gene trimming in TCR beta was tied to a missense DCLRE1C variant by an analysis performed later. Listed as cytomegalovirus-associated were approximately 160 TCR beta chains. A cluster of highly shared sequence variants was likely a sequencing artifact.

Both 60 Vbeta primers and 13 Jbeta primers went into the PCR. Clones were read by immunoSEQ multiplex PCR, and TCRdb kept only the in-frame ones, dropping some. The repertoire consists of approximately 160,000 clones, with about 77% occurring once and the leading ten covering roughly 2.8%. J is TRBJ2-3 and V is TRBV6-6; D uncertain. The sequence was obtained from a woman in her 40s in good health and CMV-seropositive. Sequencing was done on a sample of PBMCs. CDR3 protein: CASSLVSDTQYF. In DNA form, the CDR3 reads TGTGCCAGCAGTCTAGTATCAGATACGCAGTATTTT.